This T cell receptor (beta chain) was captured by sequencing in a study of blood T cell repertoires in COVID-19. As for the study in general: T cells, B-cell-depleted T cells, or PBMCs supplied cDNA or gDNA.

The data were produced by immunoSEQ multiplex PCR, yet TCRdb's version contains in-frame clones alone and is incomplete. The sample has under 140,000 clones, around 90% seen once. The ends lost 4 bases at V and 6 bases at J; junction bases unmatched: 5. This CDR3 contains 13 residues. Germline assignment: CDR1 SGHRS and CDR2 YFSETQ. Sequences were obtained from peripheral blood. The clonotype was recovered from a woman in her 50s with acute or convalescent COVID-19. V usage is TRBV5-1 and J usage is TRBJ2-7; 9 bases map to TRBD2. CDR3: CASSPAGGGEQYF. DNA of the CDR3: TGCGCCAGCAGCCCAGCGGGAGGAGGCGAGCAGTACTTC. Supplemented by reference TRBV5-1 and TRBJ2-7, the full variable domain reads KAGVTQTPRYLIKTRGQQVTLSCSPISGHRSVSWYQQTPGQGLQFLFEYFSETQRNKGNFPGRFSGRQFSNSRSEMNVSTLELGDSALYLCASSPAGGGEQYFGPGTRLTVT.